The clone carrying this T cell receptor beta chain was seen only a few times. Its specificity is not known. The germline gives CDR1 MNHEY, CDR2 SMNVEV (reference sequence). There are 14 residues in the CDR3. This record comes from a study of OX40 agonist ivuxolimab in advanced cancers. Points from the study as a whole: Relative to CD4+ cells, CD8+ T cells on average had more expanded clones.

Some clones are missing from TCRdb's copy, which holds only in-frame ones; the method was immunoSEQ multiplex PCR. The sample lists 40,000 to 60,000 clones, approximately 78% seen once, with approximately 7.3% in the top ten. This receptor was obtained from an adult with an advanced solid tumor such as melanoma, head and neck, liver or kidney cancer. V gene TRBV27 combines with J gene TRBJ2-2, with TRBD2 matching over 8 bases. Sequenced material: CD4+ or CD8+ T cells sorted from blood, taken in a trial of the OX40 agonist ivuxolimab. CDR3 nucleotide sequence: TGTGCGGCGCGGGAGGCCTTATACACCGGGGAGCTGTTTTTT. This sequence encodes CAAREALYTGELFF.